Below, 13 T cell receptor beta chains from the same sample are listed, as sequenced in a study of CD8 T cells in ankylosing spondylitis. TCRdb independently ran MiXCR on the 5' RACE reads; one entry per CDR3 protein. The table lists around 25,000 distinct CDR3 sequences, 2% to 3% of them singletons. The sequenced sample consisted of blood, either unsorted or a sorted T cell fraction (not recorded which). The receptors here all came from a female donor with ankylosing spondylitis or in good health (not recorded which).

This clonotype was recorded many times. This chain links TRBV9 with TRBJ2-1; D ambiguous. From germline, CDR1 is SGDLS and CDR2 YYNGEE. This CDR3 region has 14 residues. Trimming removed 3 bases from V and 5 bases from J, with 12 bases in between. CDR3 sequence reads: CASSALPGHNEQFF. The CDR3 region has the DNA TGTGCCAGCAGCGCACTACCTGGCCACAATGAGCAGTTCTTC.

This clonotype appeared many times. The V and J genes are TRBV9 and TRBJ1-5; weak D call: TRBD1 (6 bases). The CDR3 contains 14 residues. The germline CDR1 and CDR2 sequences are SGDLS and YYNGEE. With 5 bases removed from V and 4 bases from J, the gap between germline ends came to 13 bases. This CDR3 is CASSPGAQNQPQHF. The DNA for the CDR3 is TGTGCCAGCAGTCCAGGGGCTCAAAATCAGCCCCAGCATTTT.

This clonotype was counted many times. The rearrangement uses TRBV9 and TRBJ1-2, with a possible D match to TRBD1 (5 bases). Germline V gene sequence: CDR1 SGDLS, CDR2 YYNGEE. Between the trimmed V and J ends, which lost 0 bases and 7 bases, there was a span of 10 bases. The CDR3 sequence is 13 residues long. The CDR3 DNA reads as TGTGCCAGCAGCGTAGCTTCGGGGCGTGGCTACACCTTC. Protein product: CASSVASGRGYTF.

This clonotype was seen repeatedly, ten times or more. V is TRBV9 and J is TRBJ1-3; D remains unclear. V dropped 5 bases and J dropped 0 bases, with 18 bases sitting between them. CDR1 and CDR2 (germline): SGDLS, YYNGEE. The CDR3 runs to 17 residues. In nucleotides, the CDR3 is TGTGCCAGCAGTACTACCATACAGTGGAGCTCTGGAAACACCATATATTTT. Translation: CASSTTIQWSSGNTIYF.

This clonotype was counted ten times or more. The gene calls are TRBV9 and TRBJ1-1; D is uncertain. This CDR3 has 13 amino acids. V lost 0 bases and J 7 bases, leaving 10 bases between the germline ends. Germline CDR1 SGDLS, CDR2 YYNGEE. The CDR3 nucleotides are TGTGCCAGCAGCGTAGTTGGTAATAGTGAAGCTTTCTTT. This encodes CASSVVGNSEAFF.

This clonotype was recorded a few times. The chain employs TRBV9 and TRBJ2-5; 14 positions match TRBD2. V was pared by 2 bases and J by 1 base, with 7 bases of the junction left unmatched. CDR3 size: 18 residues. Germline CDR1 and CDR2: SGDLS and YYNGEE. CDR3 DNA: TGTGCCAGCAGCGTCGGACTAGCGGGGGGCACTCGCCAAGAGACCCAGTACTTC. Its protein is CASSVGLAGGTRQETQYF.

This clonotype has a count of ten or more. V usage is TRBV9 and J usage is TRBJ2-3, with 10 positions matching TRBD2. Germline CDR1 SGDLS, CDR2 YYNGEE. The CDR3 runs to 17 residues. The J segment lost 4 bases and the V segment lost 0 bases, leaving 8 bases of the junction unmatched. CDR3 in amino acids: CASSVERGGAGSDTQYF. The CDR3 nucleotides read TGTGCCAGCAGCGTAGAGCGGGGGGGGGCCGGCTCAGATACGCAGTATTTT.

Judged by abundance, this clonotype is medium-sized. The rearrangement uses TRBV9 and TRBJ2-2, with D possibly being TRBD1 (5 bases). V lost 2 bases to trimming and J lost 7 bases, with 12 bases between them. Germline CDR1 and CDR2: SGDLS and YYNGEE. The CDR3 length is 14 residues. CDR3 in amino acids: CASSVRQFGGELFF. The CDR3 region has the DNA TGTGCCAGCAGCGTCAGACAGTTTGGCGGGGAGCTGTTTTTT.

This clonotype is judged medium-sized. The rearrangement joins TRBV9 to TRBJ2-1; the D call may be TRBD1 or TRBD2 (6 bases each). The CDR3 spans 14 residues. V was shortened by 0 bases and J by 5 bases, with 9 bases between the two germline ends. Germline CDR1 and CDR2: SGDLS and YYNGEE. DNA of the CDR3: TGTGCCAGCAGCGTAGCGGGGGACAACAATGAGCAGTTCTTC. This codes for CASSVAGDNNEQFF.

This clonotype has ten or more counts. This chain joins TRBV9 and TRBJ1-1; D gene ambiguous. The germline V gene has CDR1 SGDLS and CDR2 YYNGEE. The V and J ends lost 0 bases and 4 bases respectively, with 10 bases between them. The CDR3 is 14 residues long. The chain's CDR3 is CASSVALGGTEAFF. The CDR3 region has the DNA TGTGCCAGCAGCGTAGCGCTGGGCGGCACTGAAGCTTTCTTT. Full variable domain (remainder filled in from reference TRBV9 and TRBJ1-1): DSGVTQTPKHLITATGQRVTLRCSPRSGDLSVYWYQQSLDQGLQFLIQYYNGEERAKGNILERFSAQQFPDLHSELNLSSLELGDSALYFCASSVALGGTEAFFGQGTRLTVV.

Ten or more counts support this clonotype. The rearrangement uses TRBV9 and TRBJ2-7, with D possibly matching TRBD1 (6 bases). The CDR3 covers 12 residues. Per germline, CDR1 SGDLS and CDR2 YYNGEE. V was trimmed by 3 bases and J by 6 bases, leaving 10 bases between them. In DNA form, the CDR3 reads TGTGCCAGCAGCGCCCAAGGGGGCGAGCAGTACTTC. It translates to CASSAQGGEQYF.

This clonotype was counted ten times or more. The V call is TRBV9, the J call TRBJ2-2; D is possibly TRBD2 (6 bases). The germline V gene has CDR1 SGDLS and CDR2 YYNGEE. The CDR3 has 14 residues. V lost 0 bases to trimming and J lost 5 bases, with 8 bases between them. The CDR3 region is CASSVEAGTGELFF. The DNA of the CDR3 is TGTGCCAGCAGCGTAGAGGCGGGGACCGGGGAGCTGTTTTTT.

This clonotype was counted ten times or more. Compared with germline, one end of the junction differs, possibly owing to a read error. The rearrangement uses TRBV9 and TRBJ2-6; possible D gene TRBD2, 5 bases. Germline V gives CDR1 SGDLS, CDR2 YYNGEE. The length of the CDR3 is 16 residues. The CDR3 reads CASSPSWESGDNVLTF. In DNA, the CDR3 is TGTGCCAGCAGCCCTTCATGGGAGTCTGGGGACAACGTCCTGACTTTC.